The rows below give T cell receptor beta chains drawn from one sample of a study of blood T cell repertoires in COVID-19. The repertoire was sequenced with immunoSEQ multiplex PCR; TCRdb's copy has only in-frame clones and lacks some. The data hold tens of thousands of clones, with more than 75% observed a single time. Sequencing used peripheral blood. All receptors come from a man between 65 and 85 years old with acute or convalescent COVID-19. Both conserved end residues are part of each CDR3. Fields, in order: V gene, clone size, J gene, CDR3 protein. A row's size may be missing; if present it is once, few, many or a size class.

V gene: TRBV5-4; clone size: NA; J gene: TRBJ1-1; CDR3 protein: CASSFQNRNTEAFF
V gene: TRBV15; clone size: NA; J gene: TRBJ1-1; CDR3 protein: CATSSPAEGARAFF
V gene: TRBV19; clone size: NA; J gene: TRBJ1-4; CDR3 protein: CASSIVGQGDEKLFF
V gene: TRBV5-1; clone size: once; J gene: TRBJ2-3; CDR3 protein: CASSLLAAFTDTQYF
V gene: TRBV18; clone size: NA; J gene: TRBJ1-4; CDR3 protein: CASSLTNEKLFF
V gene: TRBV7-8; clone size: NA; J gene: TRBJ1-2; CDR3 protein: CASSLVGQRSNYGYTF
V gene: TRBV30; clone size: NA; J gene: TRBJ1-2; CDR3 protein: CAWSVQINYGYTF
V gene: TRBV6-5; clone size: NA; J gene: TRBJ1-6; CDR3 protein: CASRGTGLSPLHF
V gene: TRBV29-1; clone size: NA; J gene: TRBJ2-1; CDR3 protein: CSVEEFNIARGPRRFF
V gene: TRBV5-6; clone size: NA; J gene: TRBJ2-2; CDR3 protein: CASSFWGTGNTGELFF
V gene: TRBV29-1; clone size: NA; J gene: TRBJ1-1; CDR3 protein: CSVGAYTEAFF
V gene: TRBV24-1; clone size: NA; J gene: TRBJ2-3; CDR3 protein: CATSDFQGALETDTQYF
V gene: TRBV6-5; clone size: NA; J gene: TRBJ2-1; CDR3 protein: CASSYSGEGEQFF
V gene: TRBV9; clone size: NA; J gene: TRBJ2-1; CDR3 protein: CASSVEQGMNEQFF
V gene: TRBV27; clone size: NA; J gene: TRBJ1-2; CDR3 protein: CASSLSSGGNYGYTF
V gene: TRBV7-2; clone size: NA; J gene: TRBJ1-3; CDR3 protein: CASSLGLSGNTIYF
V gene: TRBV28; clone size: NA; J gene: TRBJ1-5; CDR3 protein: CASSLGLGAGENQPQHF
V gene: TRBV30; clone size: NA; J gene: TRBJ1-4; CDR3 protein: CAWGQGADNEKLFF